This TCR beta chain was identified during a study of long-term antiretroviral therapy in people with HIV. Study conclusions and caveats: Blood was collected between about 2003 and 2018, possibly under older ART regimens. Increased diversity was seen after ART, yet it remained lower than in transplant donor controls.

V dropped 5 bases and J dropped 5 bases, with 18 bases sitting between them. CDR3 length equals 15 residues. Germline V gene data show CDR1 as SGHTA and CDR2 as FQGNSA. As to this clone: Its antigen is as yet unknown.

PBMC samples from each donor numbered at least one pre-ART and at least two post-ART. Samples were assayed with immunoSEQ v3.0 at survey level. Sequencing used immunoSEQ multiplex PCR; TCRdb keeps in-frame clones, though not all of them. The data show 20,000 to 25,000 clones, with roughly 76% seen just once and 9.5% to 15% held by the top ten. The source was unsorted PBMCs, collected about 1.8 years before starting antiretroviral therapy. V and J are TRBV7-2 and TRBJ1-2, with D possibly being TRBD1 (6 bases). This TCR derives from a middle-aged woman with HIV. The CDR3 is CASSPTYGGGYGYTF. The CDR3 DNA is TGTGCCAGCAGCCCTACCTATGGAGGGGGGTATGGCTACACCTTC.